This entry is about one TCR beta chain. Antigen unknown. A multiplex PCR was run with 60 Vbeta primers and 13 Jbeta primers. Sequencing used immunoSEQ multiplex PCR; TCRdb keeps in-frame clones, though not all of them. The table records 80,000 or so clones, 10% of them present only once. The sample comes from a study of cytomegalovirus exposure and HLA in healthy donors. Regarding the study as a whole: HLA-A and HLA-B allele assignments for most subjects were reportedly predicted accurately using TCR beta sequences. TCR beta V- and J-gene trimming was later associated with a missense DCLRE1C variant.

Per germline, CDR1 SGHTA and CDR2 FQGNSA. The CDR3 spans 17 residues. V was shortened by 1 base and J by 5 bases, with 20 bases between the two germline ends. The chain joins TRBV7-2 to TRBJ1-1; D may be TRBD1 (5 bases). The TCR sequence derives from a man between 60 and 70 years old in good health and CMV-seropositive. The sample taken for sequencing was PBMCs. The CDR3 DNA sequence: TGTGCCAGCAGCTTAGTCTCGGGGGGAGAATTCGGGACTGAAGCTTTCTTT. This sequence encodes CASSLVSGGEFGTEAFF.